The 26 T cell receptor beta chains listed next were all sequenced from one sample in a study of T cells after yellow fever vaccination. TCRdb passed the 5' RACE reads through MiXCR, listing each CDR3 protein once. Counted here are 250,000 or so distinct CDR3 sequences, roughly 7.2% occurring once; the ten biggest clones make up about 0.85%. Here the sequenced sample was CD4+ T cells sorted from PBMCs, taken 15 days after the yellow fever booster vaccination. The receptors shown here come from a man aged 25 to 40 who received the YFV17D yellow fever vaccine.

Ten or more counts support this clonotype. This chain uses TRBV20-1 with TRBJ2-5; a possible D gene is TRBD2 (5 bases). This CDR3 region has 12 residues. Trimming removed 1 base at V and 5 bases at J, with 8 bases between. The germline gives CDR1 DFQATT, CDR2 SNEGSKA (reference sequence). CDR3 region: CSARVPGETQYF. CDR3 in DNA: TGCAGTGCTAGAGTCCCGGGGGAGACCCAGTACTTC.

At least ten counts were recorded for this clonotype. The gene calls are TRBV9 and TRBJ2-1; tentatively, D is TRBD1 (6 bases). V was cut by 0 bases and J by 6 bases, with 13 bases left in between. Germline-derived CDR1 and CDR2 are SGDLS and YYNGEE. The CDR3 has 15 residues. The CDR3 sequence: CASSVDGRGFNEQFF. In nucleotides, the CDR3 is TGTGCCAGCAGCGTAGATGGCAGGGGATTCAATGAGCAGTTCTTC.

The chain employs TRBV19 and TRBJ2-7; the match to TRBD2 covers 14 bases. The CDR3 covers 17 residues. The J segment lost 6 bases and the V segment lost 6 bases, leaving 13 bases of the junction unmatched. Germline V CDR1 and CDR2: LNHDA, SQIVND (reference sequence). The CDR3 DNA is TGTGCCAGTAGCTCGACCTGGACTAGCGGGAGGAATGGCGAGCAGTACTTC. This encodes CASSSTWTSGRNGEQYF.

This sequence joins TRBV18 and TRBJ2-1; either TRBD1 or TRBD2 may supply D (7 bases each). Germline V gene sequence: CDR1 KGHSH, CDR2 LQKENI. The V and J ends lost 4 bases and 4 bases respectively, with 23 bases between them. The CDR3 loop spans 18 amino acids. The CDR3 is CASSRPRGEGASYNEQFF. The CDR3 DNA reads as TGTGCCAGCTCACGACCCCGCGGGGAGGGGGCTTCTTACAATGAGCAGTTCTTC.

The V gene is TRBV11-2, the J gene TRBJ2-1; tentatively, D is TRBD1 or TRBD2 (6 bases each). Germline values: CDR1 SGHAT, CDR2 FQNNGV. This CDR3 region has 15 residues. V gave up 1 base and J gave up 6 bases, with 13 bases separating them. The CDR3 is CASSLGAPGANEQFF. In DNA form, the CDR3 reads TGTGCCAGCAGCTTAGGGGCACCGGGGGCCAATGAGCAGTTCTTC.

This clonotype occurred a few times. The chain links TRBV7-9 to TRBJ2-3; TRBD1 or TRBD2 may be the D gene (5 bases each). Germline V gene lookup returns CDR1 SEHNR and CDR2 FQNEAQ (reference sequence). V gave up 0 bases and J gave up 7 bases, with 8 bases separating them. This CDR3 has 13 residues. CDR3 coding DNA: TGTGCCAGCAGCTTAGCCGGGGCGAATACGCAGTATTTT. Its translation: CASSLAGANTQYF.

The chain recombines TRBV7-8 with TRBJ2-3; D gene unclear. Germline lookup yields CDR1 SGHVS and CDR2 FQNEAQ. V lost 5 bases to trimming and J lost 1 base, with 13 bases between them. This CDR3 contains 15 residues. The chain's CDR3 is CASSRHEIRTDTQYF. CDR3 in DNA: TGTGCCAGCAGCCGACACGAGATCCGCACAGATACGCAGTATTTT.

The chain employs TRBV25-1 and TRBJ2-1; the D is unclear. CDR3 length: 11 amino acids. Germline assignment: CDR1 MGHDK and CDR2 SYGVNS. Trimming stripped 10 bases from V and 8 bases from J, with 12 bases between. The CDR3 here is CATRLGDEQFF. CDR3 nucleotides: TGTGCCACCAGGCTAGGCGATGAGCAGTTCTTC.

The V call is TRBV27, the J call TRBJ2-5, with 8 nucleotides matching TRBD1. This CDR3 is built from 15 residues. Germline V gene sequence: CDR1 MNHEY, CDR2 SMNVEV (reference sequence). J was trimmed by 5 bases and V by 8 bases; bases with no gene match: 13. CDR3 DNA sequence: TGTGCCAGCTCAACGGGGGCAGGGGGCGTTGAGACCCAGTACTTC. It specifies CASSTGAGGVETQYF.

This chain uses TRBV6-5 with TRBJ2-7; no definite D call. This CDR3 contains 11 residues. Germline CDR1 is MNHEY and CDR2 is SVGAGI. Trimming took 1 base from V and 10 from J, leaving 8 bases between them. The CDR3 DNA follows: TGTGCCAGCAGTTACTTTGGCGATCAGTACTTC. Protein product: CASSYFGDQYF.

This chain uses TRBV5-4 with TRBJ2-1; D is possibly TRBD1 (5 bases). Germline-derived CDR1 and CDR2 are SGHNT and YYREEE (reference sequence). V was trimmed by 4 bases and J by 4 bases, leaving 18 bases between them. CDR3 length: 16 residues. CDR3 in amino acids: CASSPSLIGVYNEQFF. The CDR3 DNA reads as TGTGCCAGCAGCCCTTCTCTGATAGGGGTATACAATGAGCAGTTCTTC. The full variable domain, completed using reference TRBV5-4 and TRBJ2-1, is ETGVTQSPTHLIKTRGQQVTLRCSSQSGHNTVSWYQQALGQGPQFIFQYYREEENGRGNFPPRFSGLQFPNYSSELNVNALELDDSALYLCASSPSLIGVYNEQFFGPGTRLTVL.

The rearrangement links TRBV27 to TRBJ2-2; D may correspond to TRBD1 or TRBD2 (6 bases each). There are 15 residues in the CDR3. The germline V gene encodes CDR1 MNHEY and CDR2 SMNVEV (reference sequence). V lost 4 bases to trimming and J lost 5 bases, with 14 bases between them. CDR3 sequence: CASSSNQGRTGELFF. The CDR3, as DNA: TGTGCCAGCAGTTCTAATCAGGGGAGGACCGGGGAGCTGTTTTTT.

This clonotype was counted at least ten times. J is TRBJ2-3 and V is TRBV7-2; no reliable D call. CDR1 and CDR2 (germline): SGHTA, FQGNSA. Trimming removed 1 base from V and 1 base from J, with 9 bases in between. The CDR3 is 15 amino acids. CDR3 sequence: CASSLVVLGTDTQYF. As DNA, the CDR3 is TGTGCCAGCAGCTTAGTTGTTTTAGGCACAGATACGCAGTATTTT.

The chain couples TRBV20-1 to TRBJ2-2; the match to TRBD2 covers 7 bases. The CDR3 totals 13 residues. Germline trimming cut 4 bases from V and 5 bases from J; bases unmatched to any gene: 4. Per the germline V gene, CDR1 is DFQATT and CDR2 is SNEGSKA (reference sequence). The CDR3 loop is CSATRGRTGELFF. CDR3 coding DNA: TGCAGTGCTACGCGCGGGAGAACCGGGGAGCTGTTTTTT.

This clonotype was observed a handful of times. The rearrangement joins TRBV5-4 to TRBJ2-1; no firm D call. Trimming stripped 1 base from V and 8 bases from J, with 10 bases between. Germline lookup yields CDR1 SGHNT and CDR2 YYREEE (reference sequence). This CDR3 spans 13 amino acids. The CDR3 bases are TGTGCCAGCAGCTTGCCCGTAGTGGATGAGCAGTTCTTC. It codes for CASSLPVVDEQFF.

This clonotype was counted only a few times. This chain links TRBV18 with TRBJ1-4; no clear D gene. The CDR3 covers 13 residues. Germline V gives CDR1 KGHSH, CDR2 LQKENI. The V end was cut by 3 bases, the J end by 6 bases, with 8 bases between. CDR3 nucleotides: TGTGCCAGCTCACCGGACGGTTATGAAAAACTGTTTTTT. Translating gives CASSPDGYEKLFF. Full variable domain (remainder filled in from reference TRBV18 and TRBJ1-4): NAGVMQNPRHLVRRRGQEARLRCSPMKGHSHVYWYRQLPEEGLKFMVYLQKENIIDESGMPKERFSAEFPKEGPSILRIQQVVRGDSAAYFCASSPDGYEKLFFGSGTQLSVL.

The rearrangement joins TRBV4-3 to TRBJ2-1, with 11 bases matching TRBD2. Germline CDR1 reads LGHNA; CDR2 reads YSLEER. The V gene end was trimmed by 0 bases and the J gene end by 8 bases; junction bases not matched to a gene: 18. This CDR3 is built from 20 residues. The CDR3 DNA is TGCGCCAGCAGCCAAGATCTGTCTAGCGGGAGGACCCTGGTCTATGATGAGCAGTTCTTC. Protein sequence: CASSQDLSSGRTLVYDEQFF.

The chain's CDR3 is CSARLFGQVNTGELFF. CDR3 DNA sequence: TGCAGTGCTAGACTCTTCGGACAGGTTAACACCGGGGAGCTGTTTTTT. The chain employs TRBV20-1 and TRBJ2-2; TRBD1 agrees at 7 bases. Germline lookup yields CDR1 DFQATT and CDR2 SNEGSKA (reference sequence). The CDR3 runs to 16 residues. Germline trimming cut 2 bases from V and 2 bases from J; bases unmatched to any gene: 8.

The CDR3 region has the DNA TGTGCCTGGAGAGGGCTTGGGGCCAACGTCCTGACTTTC. Amino acids: CAWRGLGANVLTF. The chain links TRBV30 to TRBJ2-6; D gene unclear. The CDR3 has 13 amino acids. CDR1 is GTSNPN, CDR2 SVGIG, per germline (reference sequence). Trimming shortened V by 3 bases and J by 3 bases, and 6 bases separated the two germline ends.

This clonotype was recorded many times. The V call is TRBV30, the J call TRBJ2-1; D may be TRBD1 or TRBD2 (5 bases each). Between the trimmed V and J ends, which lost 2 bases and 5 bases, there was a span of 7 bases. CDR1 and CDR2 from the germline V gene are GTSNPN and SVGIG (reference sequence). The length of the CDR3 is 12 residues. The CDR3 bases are TGTGCCTGGAGTTGGGGGAACAATGAGCAGTTCTTC. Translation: CAWSWGNNEQFF.

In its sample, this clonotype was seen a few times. CDR3 sequence (DNA): TGTGCCAGCAGCGTAGGTGCAGGGTTCTACGAGCAGTACTTC. Translating gives CASSVGAGFYEQYF. This chain connects TRBV9 to TRBJ2-7, with a tentative D call TRBD1 (5 bases). The CDR3 has 14 amino acids. The germline CDR1 and CDR2 sequences are SGDLS and YYNGEE. V lost 0 bases to trimming and J lost 3 bases, with 10 bases between them. Complete variable domain (other parts from reference TRBV9 and TRBJ2-7): DSGVTQTPKHLITATGQRVTLRCSPRSGDLSVYWYQQSLDQGLQFLIQYYNGEERAKGNILERFSAQQFPDLHSELNLSSLELGDSALYFCASSVGAGFYEQYFGPGTRLTVT.

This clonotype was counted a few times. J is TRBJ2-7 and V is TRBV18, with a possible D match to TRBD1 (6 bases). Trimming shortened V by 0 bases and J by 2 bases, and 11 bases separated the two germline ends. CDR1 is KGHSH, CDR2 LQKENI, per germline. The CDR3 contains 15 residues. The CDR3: CASSPPRTVTYEQYF. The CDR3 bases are TGTGCCAGCTCACCACCCCGGACAGTCACCTACGAGCAGTACTTC.

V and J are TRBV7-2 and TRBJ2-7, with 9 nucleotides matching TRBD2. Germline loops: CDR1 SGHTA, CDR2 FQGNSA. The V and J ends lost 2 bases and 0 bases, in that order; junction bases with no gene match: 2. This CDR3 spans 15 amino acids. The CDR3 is CASSLLAGSSYEQYF. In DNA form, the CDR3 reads TGTGCCAGCAGCTTACTAGCGGGGTCCTCCTACGAGCAGTACTTC.

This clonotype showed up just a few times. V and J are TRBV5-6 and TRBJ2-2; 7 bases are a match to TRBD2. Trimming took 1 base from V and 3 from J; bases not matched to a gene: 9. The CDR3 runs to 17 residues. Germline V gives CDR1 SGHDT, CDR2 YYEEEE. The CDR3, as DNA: TGTGCCAGCAGCTTGCCAGGACTAGGGCGGGACACCGGGGAGCTGTTTTTT. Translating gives CASSLPGLGRDTGELFF.

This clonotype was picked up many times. The CDR3 DNA follows: TGTGCCAGCAGTCCCCCCCCGGGGGCGGGCGTGAGTCGATCCTACGAGCAGTACTTC. Protein: CASSPPPGAGVSRSYEQYF. The rearrangement uses TRBV12-3 or TRBV12-4 and TRBJ2-7; tentatively, D is TRBD1 or TRBD2 (6 bases each). This CDR3 has 19 amino acids. V gave up 5 bases and J gave up 1 base, with 27 bases separating them.

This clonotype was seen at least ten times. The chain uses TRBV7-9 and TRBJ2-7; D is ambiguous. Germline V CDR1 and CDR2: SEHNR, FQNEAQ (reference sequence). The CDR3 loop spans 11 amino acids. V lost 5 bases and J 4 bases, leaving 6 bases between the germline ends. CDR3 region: CASSPVYEQYF. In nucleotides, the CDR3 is TGTGCCAGCAGCCCTGTGTACGAGCAGTACTTC.